This passage covers 27 T cell receptor beta chains from one sample sequenced in a study of blood T cell repertoires in COVID-19. TCRdb keeps only in-frame clones here, not all; method: immunoSEQ multiplex PCR. Among under 350,000 clones, 85% to 90% were seen once, and the ten largest hold under 2.5%. The material sequenced was PBMCs or T cells enriched from blood (not recorded which). Every receptor here comes from a woman aged 55-70 years who had recovered from COVID-19.

V is TRBV30 and J is TRBJ1-5; D not resolved. Germline V gives CDR1 GTSNPN, CDR2 SVGIG (reference sequence). The CDR3 has 13 amino acids. V was trimmed by 1 base and J by 1 base, leaving 5 bases between them. Written as DNA, the CDR3 is TGTGCCTGGAGTGGGAGAAGCAATCAGCCCCAGCATTTT. This encodes CAWSGRSNQPQHF.

With regard to this clone: The identical CDR3 is also encoded by other nucleotide sequences in the sample. The genes are TRBV9 and TRBJ1-1; no clear D gene. The length of the CDR3 is 13 residues. Germline CDR1 and CDR2: SGDLS and YYNGEE. V lost 0 bases and J 0 bases, leaving 3 bases between the germline ends. The CDR3 nucleotides read TGTGCCAGCAGCGTAGCCGTGAACACTGAAGCTTTCTTT. This gives the protein CASSVAVNTEAFF.

The chain has TRBV2 and TRBJ1-4; D might be TRBD1 (5 bases). This CDR3 is built from 12 residues. Trimming took off 8 bases at V and 7 bases at J, with 11 bases between the two ends. Germline CDR1 and CDR2: SNHLY and FYNNEI. The CDR3 DNA reads TGTGCCAGCCGGGGGTTAACTGAAAAACTGTTTTTT. The encoded protein is CASRGLTEKLFF. Using reference TRBV2 and TRBJ1-4 for the parts outside the CDR3, the full variable domain is EPEVTQTPSHQVTQMGQEVILRCVPISNHLYFYWYRQILGQKVEFLVSFYNNEISEKSEIFDDQFSVERPDGSNFTLKIRSTKLEDSAMYFCASRGLTEKLFFGSGTQLSVL.

J is TRBJ2-1 and V is TRBV6-4; D unclear. Germline V CDR1 and CDR2: MRHNA, SNTAGT. The V and J ends lost 9 bases and 8 bases respectively, with 8 bases between them. The CDR3 is made up of 10 amino acids. Here the CDR3 reads CARETHEQFF. The CDR3 DNA follows: TGTGCCAGGGAGACCCATGAGCAGTTCTTC.

The gene calls are TRBV18 and TRBJ2-7, with 9 bases aligning to TRBD1. This CDR3 comprises 14 residues. Germline V gives CDR1 KGHSH, CDR2 LQKENI. V lost 6 bases, J lost 3 bases, and 6 bases stayed unmatched. CDR3 sequence (DNA): TGTGCCAGCTCCCAACAGGGGGCGGTCTACGAGCAGTACTTC. Protein sequence: CASSQQGAVYEQYF. The variable domain in full, with the rest retrieved from reference TRBV18 and TRBJ2-7, is NAGVMQNPRHLVRRRGQEARLRCSPMKGHSHVYWYRQLPEEGLKFMVYLQKENIIDESGMPKERFSAEFPKEGPSILRIQQVVRGDSAAYFCASSQQGAVYEQYFGPGTRLTVT.

The chain joins TRBV2 to TRBJ1-6; D not resolved. The CDR3 consists of 12 residues. Germline lookup yields CDR1 SNHLY and CDR2 FYNNEI. V was pared by 3 bases and J by 11 bases, with 8 bases between. The CDR3: CASSDQNTPLHF. DNA for the CDR3: TGTGCCAGCAGTGACCAAAACACACCCCTCCACTTT.

The chain combines TRBV28 with TRBJ1-1, with 8 bases matching TRBD1. Unmatched junction bases numbered 3, after V lost 6 bases and J lost 0 bases. The CDR3 runs to 14 residues. Germline CDR1 is MDHEN and CDR2 is SYDVKM. The CDR3 loop reads CASRTGDLNTEAFF. The CDR3 DNA sequence: TGTGCCAGCAGGACAGGGGACCTGAACACTGAAGCTTTCTTT.

The J gene is TRBJ1-5, the V gene TRBV19; no clear D. V was clipped by 8 bases and J by 2 bases, with 16 bases between them. Germline CDR1 and CDR2: LNHDA and SQIVND (reference sequence). The CDR3 is 15 amino acids. DNA for the CDR3: TGTGCCAGTTCGAGTGTGTCCCGTGGCAATCAGCCCCAGCATTTT. It yields the protein CASSSVSRGNQPQHF.

The CDR3 DNA reads TGCGCCAGCAGCCAAGAATGGGGCGGGGGGGCTGGAGATACGCAGTATTTT. This encodes CASSQEWGGGAGDTQYF. The rearrangement joins TRBV4-1 to TRBJ2-3; 9 bases align to TRBD2. Per germline, CDR1 MGHRA and CDR2 YSYEKL. The V segment lost 0 bases and the J segment 5 bases; nucleotides outside the gene matches: 9. This CDR3 is 17 amino acids long.

V usage is TRBV9 and J usage is TRBJ1-2; D is undetermined. The germline CDR1 and CDR2 sequences are SGDLS and YYNGEE. Between the trimmed V and J ends, which lost 0 bases and 6 bases, there was a span of 15 bases. CDR3 size: 15 residues. The chain's CDR3 is CASSVGVSGRDGYTF. The CDR3, as DNA: TGTGCCAGCAGCGTAGGGGTCTCGGGGAGGGATGGCTACACCTTC.

The rearrangement uses TRBV9 and TRBJ1-2, with D unresolved. The CDR3 is made up of 11 amino acids. Looked up from germline, CDR1 is SGDLS and CDR2 is YYNGEE. V lost 0 bases and J 13 bases, leaving 10 bases between the germline ends. DNA of the CDR3: TGTGCCAGCAGCGTAGTGGGCAGTTTCACCTTC. This sequence encodes CASSVVGSFTF.

The chain has TRBV5-1 and TRBJ1-3; D call uncertain. This CDR3 comprises 15 residues. CDR1 and CDR2 from the germline V gene are SGHRS and YFSETQ. The germline V and J ends were trimmed by 0 bases and 4 bases, with 11 bases remaining between them. The CDR3 spells CASSLAVPEGNTIYF. As DNA, the CDR3 is TGCGCCAGCAGCTTGGCGGTCCCCGAGGGAAACACCATATATTTT. Full variable domain (outside the CDR3, taken from reference TRBV5-1 and TRBJ1-3): KAGVTQTPRYLIKTRGQQVTLSCSPISGHRSVSWYQQTPGQGLQFLFEYFSETQRNKGNFPGRFSGRQFSNSRSEMNVSTLELGDSALYLCASSLAVPEGNTIYFGEGSWLTVV.

The CDR3 sequence is CASSLVFRGRKGGELFF. In DNA, the CDR3 is TGTGCCAGCAGCTTAGTTTTTCGCGGGAGGAAGGGTGGGGAGCTGTTTTTT. The rearrangement links TRBV11-2 to TRBJ2-2; the match to TRBD2 covers 8 bases. The trim removed 1 base at V and 8 bases at J, leaving 12 bases unmatched. This CDR3 spans 17 amino acids. The germline V gene encodes CDR1 SGHAT and CDR2 FQNNGV.

The chain has TRBV2 and TRBJ1-6; D is uncertain. This CDR3 comprises 15 residues. Germline values: CDR1 SNHLY, CDR2 FYNNEI. Trimming took off 3 bases at V and 9 bases at J, with 15 bases between the two ends. Written as DNA, the CDR3 is TGTGCCAGCAGTGAGGGGAGCATCATTGTTTCACCCCTCCACTTT. As protein: CASSEGSIIVSPLHF.

This chain's CDR3 is CASSSPGRDFLYF. The CDR3 DNA reads TGTGCCAGCAGTTCGCCCGGGAGAGATTTCTTGTACTTC. V and J are TRBV28 and TRBJ2-7; a possible D gene is TRBD2 (6 bases). V shed 4 bases and J shed 12 bases, with 19 bases lying between them. This CDR3 region has 13 residues. The germline gives CDR1 MDHEN, CDR2 SYDVKM.

The chain carries TRBV30 and TRBJ1-1, with D maybe TRBD1 (5 bases). Trimming pared 5 bases from V and 5 bases from J, leaving 15 bases between. The CDR3 consists of 13 residues. In germline, CDR1 is GTSNPN, CDR2 SVGIG (reference sequence). The CDR3 spells CAWGWQGGTEAFF. The CDR3 DNA sequence: TGTGCCTGGGGGTGGCAGGGCGGTACTGAAGCTTTCTTT.

The chain joins TRBV20-1 to TRBJ1-6, with D possibly TRBD1 on 5 matching bases. Germline V gives CDR1 DFQATT, CDR2 SNEGSKA (reference sequence). The CDR3 runs to 11 residues. V was clipped by 6 bases and J by 15 bases, with 15 bases between them. The CDR3 sequence is CSALDSPRLHF. The CDR3 DNA reads TGCAGTGCCCTCGACAGTCCACGCCTCCACTTT.

Note on this clone: This specimen includes other DNA sequences encoding the same CDR3. The chain joins TRBV9 to TRBJ2-1; D remains unclear. The CDR3 contains 14 residues. Germline V lookup: CDR1 SGDLS, CDR2 YYNGEE. V lost 0 bases to trimming and J lost 4 bases, with 8 bases between them. The chain's CDR3 is CASSVAASYNEQFF. CDR3 DNA sequence: TGTGCCAGCAGCGTAGCGGCTAGTTACAATGAGCAGTTCTTC.

J is TRBJ1-2 and V is TRBV28; a weak D match, TRBD1 (5 bases). The germline V gene has CDR1 MDHEN and CDR2 SYDVKM. The CDR3 consists of 14 residues. V lost 4 bases to trimming and J lost 3 bases, with 12 bases between them. The CDR3 DNA is TGTGCCAGCAGTTACGGGGGAGGGGACTATGGCTACACCTTC. Residues: CASSYGGGDYGYTF.

This clone was recorded only once. The chain is built from TRBV5-1 and TRBJ2-3, with a possible D match to TRBD2 (6 bases). Germline CDR1 and CDR2: SGHRS and YFSETQ. V was shortened by 2 bases and J by 3 bases, with 13 bases between the two germline ends. This CDR3 is 15 amino acids long. In nucleotides, the CDR3 is TGCGCCAGCAGCTTTAAGGCGGGAACTACAGATACGCAGTATTTT. Translating gives CASSFKAGTTDTQYF.

This rearrangement joins TRBV29-1 to TRBJ2-2; 9 positions agree with TRBD1. V shed 5 bases and J 4 bases; nucleotides not matched to a gene: 5. Germline V CDR1 and CDR2: SQVTM, ANQGSEA. The CDR3 length is 14 residues. CDR3 residues: CSVQQGATTGELFF. In nucleotides, the CDR3 is TGCAGCGTTCAACAGGGGGCCACCACCGGGGAGCTGTTTTTT.

The rearrangement links TRBV15 to TRBJ2-7; the D gene is possibly TRBD2 (5 bases). Germline assignment: CDR1 LNHNV and CDR2 YYDKDF (reference sequence). Trimming shortened V by 1 base and J by 2 bases, and 12 bases separated the two germline ends. The CDR3 contains 15 residues. The CDR3 coding sequence is TGTGCCACCAGCAGAGGCTTGGTGGGAGCCTACGAGCAGTACTTC. This encodes CATSRGLVGAYEQYF.

This sequence joins TRBV19 and TRBJ1-1; 7 nucleotides align to TRBD1. Germline V gives CDR1 LNHDA, CDR2 SQIVND (reference sequence). There are 15 residues in the CDR3. With V trimmed by 8 bases and J by 8 bases, 17 bases remained unmatched. In nucleotides, the CDR3 is TGTGCCAGTGAACACGAGGGGGCTCCGGTCCAAGAAGCTTTCTTT. Translating it yields CASEHEGAPVQEAFF.

This clone was counted a single time. The rearrangement links TRBV5-6 to TRBJ2-2; 10 nucleotides agree with TRBD2. V was pared by 5 bases and J by 4 bases, with 5 bases of the junction left unmatched. CDR3 length: 15 residues. The germline V gene has CDR1 SGHDT and CDR2 YYEEEE. CDR3 residues: CASSWTSGFTGELFF. Written as DNA, the CDR3 is TGTGCCAGCAGTTGGACTAGCGGCTTCACCGGGGAGCTGTTTTTT.

The V and J genes are TRBV15 and TRBJ1-5, with D unclear. Between the trimmed V and J ends, which lost 6 bases and 7 bases, there was a span of 16 bases. Per the germline V gene, CDR1 is LNHNV and CDR2 is YYDKDF (reference sequence). The CDR3 length is 14 residues. CDR3 bases: TGTGCCACCAGAGGTTATGACTCCCCCCAGCCCCAGCATTTT. This gives the protein CATRGYDSPQPQHF. Combining the CDR3 with reference TRBV15 and TRBJ1-5 gives the whole variable domain DAMVIQNPRYQVTQFGKPVTLSCSQTLNHNVMYWYQQKSSQAPKLLFHYYDKDFNNEADTPDNFQSRRPNTSFCFLDIRSPGLGDTAMYLCATRGYDSPQPQHFGDGTRLSIL.

V usage is TRBV5-8 and J usage is TRBJ2-7; unclear D gene. The CDR3 runs 11 residues. Trimming left V 4 bases short and J 3 bases short, with 5 bases between. Germline V lookup: CDR1 SGHTS, CDR2 YDEGEE. CDR3 loop: CASSRYYEQYF. The CDR3 DNA is TGTGCCAGCAGCCGTTACTACGAGCAGTACTTC.

This sequence joins TRBV2 and TRBJ2-1, with 11 nucleotides matching TRBD2. Germline CDR1 is SNHLY and CDR2 is FYNNEI. Trimming removed 8 bases from V and 3 bases from J; junction bases left unmatched: 9. The CDR3 runs to 16 residues. The CDR3 sequence is CASRQETSGGYNEQFF. As DNA, the CDR3 is TGTGCCAGCCGACAAGAAACTAGCGGGGGCTACAATGAGCAGTTCTTC.